The clone carrying this T cell receptor (beta chain) was counted a few times. What it recognizes is unknown. MiXCR, run by TCRdb on the RT-PCR reads, gives a single entry per CDR3 protein. The sample records approximately 170,000 distinct CDR3 sequences, 13% to 15% being singletons. This record belongs to a study of response to subunit inactivated influenza vaccine. V lost 5 bases, J lost 4 bases, and 15 bases lay in between. This CDR3 spans 14 amino acids. CDR1 is MDHEN and CDR2 is SYDVKM in the germline V gene. General observations from the study: Authors suggested each seasonal flu vaccination may recruit only limited numbers of new T cells.

V and J are TRBV28 and TRBJ2-7, with D possibly being TRBD2 (5 bases). Sequenced here: CD8+ T cells sorted from PBMCs, sampled more than 4 days after vaccination. The receptor comes from a man aged 45-65 years who received an inactivated influenza vaccine. The CDR3 DNA follows: TGTGCCAGCAGTGCGCCTAATGAGGGTTACGAGCAGTACTTC. It is translated as CASSAPNEGYEQYF.